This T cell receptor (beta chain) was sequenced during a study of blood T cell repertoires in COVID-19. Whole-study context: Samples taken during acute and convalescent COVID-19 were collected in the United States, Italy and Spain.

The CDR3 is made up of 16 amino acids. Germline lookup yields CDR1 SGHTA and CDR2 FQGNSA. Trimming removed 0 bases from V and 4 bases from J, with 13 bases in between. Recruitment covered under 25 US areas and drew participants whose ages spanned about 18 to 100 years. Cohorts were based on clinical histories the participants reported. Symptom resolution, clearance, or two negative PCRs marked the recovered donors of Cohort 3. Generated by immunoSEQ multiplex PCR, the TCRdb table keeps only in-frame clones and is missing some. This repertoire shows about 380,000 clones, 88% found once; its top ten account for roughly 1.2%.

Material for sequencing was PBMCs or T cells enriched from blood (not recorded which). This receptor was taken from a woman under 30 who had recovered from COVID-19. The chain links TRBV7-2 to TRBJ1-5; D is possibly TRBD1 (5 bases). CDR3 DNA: TGTGCCAGCAGCTTAGCCGACAGTCTACCGAATCAGCCCCAGCATTTT. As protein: CASSLADSLPNQPQHF.